This entry lists 6 T cell receptor beta chains sequenced from one sample in a study of CD8+CD57+ T cells in acquired aplastic anemia. Genomic DNA templated the TCR beta VDJ and CDR3 profiling. One entry per CDR3 protein, called by TCRdb with MiXCR from the reads. Of 250,000 to 350,000 distinct CDR3 sequences listed, approximately 57% are singletons. Sequencing was done on a sample of sorted CD4+, CD8+, or CD8+CD57+ T cells (not recorded which) from PBMCs. The receptor set was obtained from a human donor with severe aplastic anemia or a healthy control (not recorded which).

This chain connects TRBV7-9 to TRBJ1-1, with a weak D call TRBD1 (5 bases). Germline loops: CDR1 SEHNR, CDR2 FQNEAQ (reference sequence). V lost 4 bases, J lost 10 bases, and 10 bases lay in between. The CDR3 consists of 11 residues. Written as DNA, the CDR3 is TGTGCCAGCAGCTCGGACACGGCAGCTTTCTTT. It specifies CASSSDTAAFF.

The chain is built from TRBV29-1 and TRBJ2-7; 8 bases are a match to TRBD1. V lost 3 bases to trimming and J lost 1 base; unmatched junction nucleotides: 5. The CDR3 is made up of 14 amino acids. Per germline, CDR1 SQVTM and CDR2 ANQGSEA. The CDR3 here is CSVDTGTGSYEQYF. The CDR3 DNA sequence: TGCAGCGTTGACACAGGGACAGGATCCTACGAGCAGTACTTC.

This clonotype has a count of ten or more. The chain employs TRBV12-3 or TRBV12-4 and TRBJ1-5; the D is unclear. The length of the CDR3 is 13 residues. Trimming cost V 5 bases and J 7 bases, with 12 bases left between them. The CDR3 coding sequence is TGTGCCAGCAGTGTGAGGCTGGGACAGCCCCAGCATTTT. It codes for CASSVRLGQPQHF.

As to this clonotype: At one end, the junction sequence differs from germline, possibly due to a read error. The chain links TRBV7-3 to TRBJ2-1, with a tentative D call TRBD2 (6 bases). Germline CDR1 SGHTA, CDR2 FQGTGA. The CDR3 is 14 residues long. CDR3 in DNA: TGCGCCAGCAGCCTACCTCCAGGGAGGAATGAGCAGTTCTTC. Translated: CASSLPPGRNEQFF.

This clonotype was seen ten or more times. The chain has TRBV3-1 and TRBJ2-7; D not resolved. Germline CDR1 and CDR2: LGHDT and YNNKEL (reference sequence). Trimming removed 0 bases at V and 4 bases at J, with 10 bases between. This CDR3 has 14 residues. The CDR3 reads CASSQEARTYEQYF. The CDR3, as DNA: TGTGCCAGCAGCCAAGAGGCTCGCACGTACGAGCAGTACTTC.

The rearrangement uses TRBV7-9 and TRBJ1-5; tentative D call: TRBD1 (6 bases). V dropped 4 bases and J dropped 4 bases, with 11 bases sitting between them. From germline, CDR1 is SEHNR and CDR2 FQNEAQ (reference sequence). The length of the CDR3 is 14 residues. The DNA for the CDR3 is TGTGCCAGCAGCTCGGGGGCCTGGAATCAGCCCCAGCATTTT. This sequence encodes CASSSGAWNQPQHF.